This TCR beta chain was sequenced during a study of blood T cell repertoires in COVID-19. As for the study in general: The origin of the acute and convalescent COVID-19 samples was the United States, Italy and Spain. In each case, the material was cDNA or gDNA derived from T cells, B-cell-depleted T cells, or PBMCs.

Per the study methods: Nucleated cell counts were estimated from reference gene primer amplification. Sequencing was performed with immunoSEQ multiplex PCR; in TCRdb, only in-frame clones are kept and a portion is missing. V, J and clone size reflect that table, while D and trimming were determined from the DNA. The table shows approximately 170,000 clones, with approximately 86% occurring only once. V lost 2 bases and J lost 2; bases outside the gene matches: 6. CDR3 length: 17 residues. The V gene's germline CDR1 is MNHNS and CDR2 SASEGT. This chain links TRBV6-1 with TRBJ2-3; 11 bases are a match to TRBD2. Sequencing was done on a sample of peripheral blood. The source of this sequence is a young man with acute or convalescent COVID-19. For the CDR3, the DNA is TGTGCCAGCAGTGAAATACTAGCGGGAGCATACACAGATACGCAGTATTTT. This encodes CASSEILAGAYTDTQYF.